This section outlines one T cell receptor beta chain sequence together with its context. Using its own MiXCR run on the RT-PCR reads, TCRdb lists one record per CDR3 protein. The table records some 20,000 distinct CDR3 sequences, 29% of them present only once. The data derive from a study of patients and donors after allogeneic stem cell transplantation. The CDR3 length is 14 residues. The V end lost 6 bases, the J end lost 2 bases, and 8 bases lay between the germline ends. The source is a human donor who was either an allogeneic HSCT recipient or a stem cell or donor lymphocyte infusion donor (not recorded which). It is not recorded whose cells these are; they may come from a transplant donor. V is TRBV12-3 or TRBV12-4 and J is TRBJ2-6; D might be TRBD1 (5 bases). Source material: blood, either unsorted or a sorted T cell fraction (not recorded which). The CDR3 region has the DNA TGTGCCAGCAGGGAAGGGGCTGGGGCCAACGTCCTGACTTTC. Translation: CASREGAGANVLTF.